This T cell receptor (beta chain) was recorded in a study of blood T cell repertoires in COVID-19. Study information: Some COVID-19 samples were acute and others convalescent; all came from the United States, Italy and Spain. Nucleic acid was either cDNA or gDNA, and it came from T cells, B-cell-depleted T cells, or PBMCs.

As processed by the authors: Counts of nucleated cells, estimated from reference gene primer amplification, were obtained. Sequencing was performed with immunoSEQ multiplex PCR; in TCRdb, only in-frame clones are kept and a portion is missing. V and J calls and clone size come straight from that table; D and trimming were deduced from the DNA. Of 140,000 or so clones in the sample, approximately 85% are singletons; the top ten hold 2.5% to 3.5%. The CDR3 has 16 residues. The V and J ends lost 3 bases and 0 bases respectively, with 13 bases between them. Germline values: CDR1 PRHDT, CDR2 FYEKMQ (reference sequence).

The rearrangement uses TRBV13 and TRBJ2-3; TRBD1 is a possible D gene (5 bases). The sequenced material came from peripheral blood. This TCR came from a middle-aged man with acute or convalescent COVID-19. The CDR3 loop reads CASSFRQPASTDTQYF. CDR3 DNA sequence: TGTGCCAGCAGCTTTAGACAGCCTGCTAGCACAGATACGCAGTATTTT.